Given below is one T cell receptor beta chain in context. Vbeta (60) and Jbeta (13) primers were used in the PCR. Profiled with immunoSEQ multiplex PCR; TCRdb holds only in-frame clones, not every one. Here the sample spans about 120,000 clones, approximately 67% being singletons. The record originates from a study of cytomegalovirus exposure and HLA in healthy donors. Germline V lookup: CDR1 SGHKS, CDR2 YYEKEE (reference sequence). Deletions cut 3 bases from V and 5 bases from J, with 5 bases between. CDR3 length: 11 residues. This TCR came from a young man in good health and CMV-seronegative. The genes are TRBV5-5 and TRBJ2-5; D gene ambiguous. The sequencing input was PBMCs. The chain's CDR3 is CASSSRETQYF. The CDR3 DNA sequence: TGTGCCAGCAGCTCTAGGGAGACCCAGTACTTC.